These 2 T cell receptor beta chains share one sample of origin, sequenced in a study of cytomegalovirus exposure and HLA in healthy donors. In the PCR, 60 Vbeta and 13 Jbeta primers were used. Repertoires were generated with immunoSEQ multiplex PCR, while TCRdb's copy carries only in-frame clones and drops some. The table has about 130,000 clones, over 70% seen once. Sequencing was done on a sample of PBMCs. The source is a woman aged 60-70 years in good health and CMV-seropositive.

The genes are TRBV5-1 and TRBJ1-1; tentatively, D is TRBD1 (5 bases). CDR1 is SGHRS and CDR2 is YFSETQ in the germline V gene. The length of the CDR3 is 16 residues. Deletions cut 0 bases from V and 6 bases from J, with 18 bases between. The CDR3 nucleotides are TGCGCCAGCAGCTTGGGGGTGGGGGGGTTGAAGTCTGAAGCTTTCTTT. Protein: CASSLGVGGLKSEAFF.

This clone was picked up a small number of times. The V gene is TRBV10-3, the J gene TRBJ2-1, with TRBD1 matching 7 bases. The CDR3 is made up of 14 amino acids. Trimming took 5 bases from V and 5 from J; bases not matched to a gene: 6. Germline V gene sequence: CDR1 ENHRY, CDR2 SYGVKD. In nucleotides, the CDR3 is TGTGCCATCAGTCCCAGGGGACAGCACAATGAGCAGTTCTTC. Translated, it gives CAISPRGQHNEQFF.